A single sample gave rise to the 14 T cell receptor beta chains below, sequenced in a study of T cell responses to AZD1222 COVID-19 vaccine. Sequenced by immunoSEQ multiplex PCR; TCRdb stores in-frame clones only, minus some. The sample contains about 220,000 clones, about 92% of which appear only once. The material sequenced was peripheral blood, taken on day 0 of MenACWY control vaccination. All receptors derive from an adult in good health.

The gene calls are TRBV19 and TRBJ1-5; D may be TRBD1 (5 bases). Trimming stripped 6 bases from V and 3 bases from J, with 9 bases between. This CDR3 contains 13 residues. CDR1 is LNHDA, CDR2 SQIVND, per germline (reference sequence). The CDR3 is CASRLTANQPQHF. The DNA of the CDR3 is TGTGCCAGTAGACTGACAGCCAATCAGCCCCAGCATTTT.

V gene TRBV19 combines with J gene TRBJ2-3; D is unclear. Per the germline V gene, CDR1 is LNHDA and CDR2 is SQIVND (reference sequence). This CDR3 has 13 amino acids. Trimming stripped 6 bases from V and 1 base from J, with 8 bases between. For the CDR3, the DNA is TGTGCCAGTAGCTTTCGAGGCACAGATACGCAGTATTTT. This translates into CASSFRGTDTQYF.

The chain recombines TRBV11-2 with TRBJ1-2; 7 nucleotides agree with TRBD1. J was trimmed by 2 bases and V by 5 bases; bases with no gene match: 5. The CDR3 length is 14 residues. CDR1 and CDR2 from the germline V gene are SGHAT and FQNNGV. CDR3 amino acids: CASSLTGVNYGYTF. For the CDR3, the DNA is TGTGCCAGCAGCCTAACAGGGGTAAACTATGGCTACACCTTC.

The V and J genes are TRBV6-6 and TRBJ1-6; D not certain. The V gene's germline CDR1 is MNHNY and CDR2 SVGAGI (reference sequence). CDR3 length: 14 residues. V lost 5 bases, J lost 7 bases, and 12 bases lay in between. The DNA of the CDR3 is TGTGCCAGCAGTCGAAGGACCGAAAATTCACCCCTCCACTTT. This codes for CASSRRTENSPLHF.

The chain has TRBV30 and TRBJ2-2; 7 bases map to TRBD1. Germline CDR1 and CDR2: GTSNPN and SVGIG (reference sequence). The CDR3 is 15 residues long. V lost 3 bases and J lost 5; bases outside the gene matches: 9. The chain's CDR3 is CAWRAQGRGTGELFF. The CDR3 DNA is TGTGCCTGGAGGGCACAGGGGCGCGGGACCGGGGAGCTGTTTTTT.

This clone has a handful of counts. The chain links TRBV2 to TRBJ2-7; D is ambiguous. The CDR3 extends over 12 amino acids. V was trimmed by 6 bases and J by 6 bases, leaving 12 bases between them. Germline V gene sequence: CDR1 SNHLY, CDR2 FYNNEI. DNA of the CDR3: TGTGCCAGCAGCACGGTTGTCGGCGAGCAGTACTTC. Its translation: CASSTVVGEQYF.

For this clone: Its ends do not fully match the called genes, so a read error is possible. CDR3 protein: CASSVAGGQGYGYTF. The CDR3 DNA sequence: TGTGCCAGCAGCGTAGCAGGAGGTCAGGGCTATGGCTACACCTTC. The chain couples TRBV7-2 to TRBJ1-2; D perhaps matches TRBD1 (5 bases). The germline V gene encodes CDR1 SGHTA and CDR2 FQGNSA. This CDR3 has 15 residues.

J is TRBJ1-1 and V is TRBV6-6; D gene uncertain. Trimming left V 6 bases short and J 6 bases short, with 20 bases between. Per the germline V gene, CDR1 is MNHNY and CDR2 is SVGAGI (reference sequence). CDR3 length: 15 residues. The CDR3 spells CASRKTPVDRPEAFF. CDR3 bases: TGTGCCAGCAGGAAGACACCGGTGGATAGGCCTGAAGCTTTCTTT.

The chain recombines TRBV6-5 with TRBJ1-1; no clear D gene. Germline CDR1 MNHEY, CDR2 SVGAGI. V dropped 7 bases and J dropped 4 bases, with 16 bases sitting between them. The CDR3 runs to 14 residues. The CDR3 loop is CASKAGDGSTEAFF. The CDR3, as DNA: TGTGCCAGCAAGGCAGGCGACGGGAGCACTGAAGCTTTCTTT.

The rearrangement uses TRBV6-1 and TRBJ2-7; D remains ambiguous. Trimming removed 0 bases from V and 2 bases from J, with 11 bases in between. Per germline, CDR1 MNHNS and CDR2 SASEGT. CDR3 length equals 15 residues. The CDR3 loop reads CASSEALLGPYEQYF. The CDR3 DNA is TGTGCCAGCAGTGAAGCGCTTCTGGGTCCCTACGAGCAGTACTTC.

The chain employs TRBV5-8 and TRBJ2-7; tentatively, D is TRBD1 (5 bases). Germline values: CDR1 SGHTS, CDR2 YDEGEE. The CDR3 covers 12 residues. V gave up 3 bases and J gave up 5 bases, with 9 bases separating them. Here the CDR3 DNA reads TGTGCCAGCAGCTGGGGCCGTCACGAGCAGTACTTC. Its protein product is CASSWGRHEQYF.

The J gene is TRBJ1-5, the V gene TRBV10-3; possible D gene TRBD1, 6 bases. CDR1 is ENHRY, CDR2 SYGVKD, per germline. This CDR3 comprises 15 residues. V shed 5 bases and J shed 6 bases, with 17 bases lying between them. As DNA, the CDR3 is TGTGCCATCAGTAGCGACCCAGGGGAGGGTCAGCCCCAGCATTTT. Encoded protein: CAISSDPGEGQPQHF.

Concerning this clone: The same CDR3 also results from other DNA sequences found in this sample. The chain carries TRBV10-3 and TRBJ1-1, with a weak D call TRBD1 (5 bases). CDR1 is ENHRY, CDR2 SYGVKD, per germline. V was trimmed by 0 bases and J by 3 bases, leaving 8 bases between them. CDR3 length: 14 residues. DNA of the CDR3: TGTGCCATCAGTGAGTCGGGGGGGGACACTGAAGCTTTCTTT. Its translation is CAISESGGDTEAFF.

The chain is built from TRBV19 and TRBJ2-5; TRBD2 might be the D (6 bases). The V end was cut by 3 bases, the J end by 5 bases, with 7 bases between. CDR3 length: 12 residues. Germline lookup yields CDR1 LNHDA and CDR2 SQIVND (reference sequence). The CDR3 reads CASSMGGETQYF. The CDR3 DNA sequence: TGTGCCAGTAGTATGGGGGGTGAGACCCAGTACTTC.